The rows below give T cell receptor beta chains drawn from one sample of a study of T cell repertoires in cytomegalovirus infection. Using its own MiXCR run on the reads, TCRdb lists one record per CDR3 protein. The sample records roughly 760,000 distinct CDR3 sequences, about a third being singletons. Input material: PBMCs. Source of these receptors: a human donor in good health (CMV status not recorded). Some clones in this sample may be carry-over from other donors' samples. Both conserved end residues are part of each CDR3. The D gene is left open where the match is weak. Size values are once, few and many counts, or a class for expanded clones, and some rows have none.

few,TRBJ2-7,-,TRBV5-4,CASSPPGGLKSHDEQYF,TGTGCCAGCAGCCCTCCGGGCGGGTTAAAAAGTCACGACGAGCAGTACTTC
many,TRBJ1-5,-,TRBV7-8,CASSFGHYSNQPQHF,TGTGCCAGCAGCTTCGGACACTATAGCAATCAGCCCCAGCATTTT
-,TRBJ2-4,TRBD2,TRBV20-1,CSAPGPSGGNIQYF,TGCAGTGCGCCCGGCCCCAGCGGGGGCAACATTCAGTACTTC
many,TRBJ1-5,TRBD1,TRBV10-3,CATKDRGVNSNQPQHF,TGTGCCACCAAGGACAGGGGAGTCAATAGCAATCAGCCCCAGCATTTT
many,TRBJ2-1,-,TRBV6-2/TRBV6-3,CASSTSSYNEQFF,TGTGCCAGCAGTACGTCCTCATACAATGAGCAGTTCTTC
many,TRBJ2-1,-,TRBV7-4,CASSLRGLNEQFF,TGTGCCAGCAGCTTACGTGGTCTCAATGAGCAGTTCTTC
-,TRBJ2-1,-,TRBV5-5,CASTHEGNSYNEQFF,TGTGCCAGCACCCACGAGGGGAACTCCTACAATGAGCAGTTCTTC
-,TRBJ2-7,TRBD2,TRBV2,CASSEGLAGGRLIF,TGTGCCAGCAGTGAAGGACTAGCGGGAGGCAGACTAATCTTC
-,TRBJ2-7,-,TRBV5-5,CASSLEVRGRLEQYF,TGTGCCAGCAGCTTGGAGGTCAGGGGCAGGCTCGAGCAGTACTTC
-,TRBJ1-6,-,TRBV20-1,CSARVRLGWDNSPLHF,TGCAGTGCTAGAGTTCGGCTGGGATGGGATAATTCACCCCTCCACTTT
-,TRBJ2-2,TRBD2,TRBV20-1,CSARDLSAGRAGTGELFF,TGCAGTGCTAGAGACCTGTCCGCCGGGAGGGCCGGCACCGGGGAGCTGTTTTTT
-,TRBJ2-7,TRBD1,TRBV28,CDSSLPGQGWDEQYF,TGTGACAGCAGTTTGCCGGGACAGGGGTGGGACGAGCAGTACTTC
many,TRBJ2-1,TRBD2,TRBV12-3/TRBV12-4,CASRPKASGRNEQFF,TGTGCCAGCAGACCTAAGGCTAGCGGGAGAAATGAGCAGTTCTTC
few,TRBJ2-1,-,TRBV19,CASSPGAGVRGSEQFF,TGTGCCAGTAGTCCGGGGGCGGGAGTACGAGGATCGGAGCAGTTCTTC
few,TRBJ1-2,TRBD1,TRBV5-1,CASSLEGGRDRAGYTF,TGCGCCAGCAGCTTGGAAGGAGGGAGGGACAGGGCCGGCTACACCTTC
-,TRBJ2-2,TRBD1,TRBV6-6,CATARTGNLVGELFF,TGTGCCACGGCGAGGACAGGGAATTTGGTCGGGGAGCTGTTTTTT
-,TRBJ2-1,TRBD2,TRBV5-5,CASSEGLAGHPTCFF,TGTGCCAGCAGCGAGGGACTAGCGGGCCACCCGACCTGCTTCTTC
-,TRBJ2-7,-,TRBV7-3,CASSFQGVGEQYF,TGTGCCAGCAGCTTCCAAGGGGTGGGCGAGCAGTACTTC
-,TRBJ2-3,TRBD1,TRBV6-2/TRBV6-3,CAIRDRGTDTQYF,TGTGCCATCCGGGACAGGGGGACAGATACGCAGTATTTT
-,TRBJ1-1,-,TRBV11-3,CASSSGQIHTEAFF,TGTGCCAGCAGCTCCGGACAGATTCACACTGAAGCTTTCTTT
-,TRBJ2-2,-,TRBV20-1,CSARDQGNTGELFF,TGCAGTGCTAGAGATCAGGGGAACACCGGGGAGCTGTTTTTT
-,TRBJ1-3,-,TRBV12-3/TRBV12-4,CASSPAPGTSRSGNTIYF,TGTGCCAGCAGTCCGGCTCCCGGGACATCTCGCTCTGGAAACACCATATATTTT
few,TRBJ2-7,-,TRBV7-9,CASSTVLGQDVSYEQYF,TGTGCCAGCAGCACCGTTCTGGGGCAGGACGTCTCCTACGAGCAGTACTTC
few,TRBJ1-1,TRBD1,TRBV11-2,CASSLTHRGSGRNTEAFF,TGTGCCAGCAGCCTGACCCACAGGGGCTCAGGGAGGAACACTGAAGCTTTCTTT
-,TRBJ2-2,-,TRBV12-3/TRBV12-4,CASSLSDRGSGELFF,TGTGCCAGCAGTTTATCGGACAGAGGCTCAGGGGAGCTGTTTTTT
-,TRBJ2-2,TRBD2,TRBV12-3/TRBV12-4,CASAGGGELFF,TGTGCCAGCGCGGGAGGCGGGGAGCTGTTTTTT
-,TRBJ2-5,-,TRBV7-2,CASSSGAETQYF,TGTGCCAGCAGCTCGGGGGCAGAGACCCAGTACTTC
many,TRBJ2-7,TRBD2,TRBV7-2,CASSIGTKYEQYF,TGTGCCAGCAGCATCGGGACTAAGTACGAGCAGTACTTC
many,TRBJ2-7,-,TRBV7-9,CASSPGTVNEQYF,TGTGCCAGCAGCCCAGGGACGGTGAATGAGCAGTACTTC
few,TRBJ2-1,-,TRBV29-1,CSVENYNEQFF,TGCAGCGTCGAAAACTACAATGAGCAGTTCTTC
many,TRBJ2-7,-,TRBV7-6,CASSLPGAEQYF,TGTGCCAGCAGCTTACCGGGAGCCGAGCAGTACTTC
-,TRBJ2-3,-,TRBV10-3,CAISQQDSTDTQYF,TGTGCCATCAGTCAACAGGATAGCACAGATACGCAGTATTTT
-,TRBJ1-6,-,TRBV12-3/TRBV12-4,CASSLLGAPRNSPLHF,TGTGCCAGCAGTTTATTGGGGGCGCCGCGTAATTCACCCCTCCACTTT
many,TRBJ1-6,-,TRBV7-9,CASSPTGTPYNSPLHF,TGTGCCAGCAGTCCTACCGGGACTCCTTATAATTCACCCCTCCACTTT
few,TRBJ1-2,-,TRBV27,CASSLSDPSPWRGKNYGYTF,TGTGCCAGCAGTTTATCGGATCCCTCGCCCTGGAGGGGGAAGAACTATGGCTACACCTTC
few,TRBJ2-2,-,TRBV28,CAARQSANTGELFF,TGTGCCGCTAGACAGTCCGCGAACACCGGGGAGCTGTTTTTT
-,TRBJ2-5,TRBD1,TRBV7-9,CASSYRRDSDTETQYF,TGTGCCAGCAGCTACCGCCGGGACAGCGACACAGAGACCCAGTACTTC
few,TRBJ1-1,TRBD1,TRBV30,CAWSARTGPFTEAFF,TGTGCCTGGAGTGCCAGGACAGGGCCTTTTACTGAAGCTTTCTTT
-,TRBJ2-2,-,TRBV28,CASSGQSGSNTGELFF,TGTGCCAGCAGCGGGCAAAGCGGGTCGAACACCGGGGAGCTGTTTTTT
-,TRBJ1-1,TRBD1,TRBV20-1,CSCGTGNTEAFF,TGCAGTTGCGGGACAGGGAACACTGAAGCTTTCTTT
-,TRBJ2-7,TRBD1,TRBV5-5,CASSLAPNPTGGSYEQYF,TGTGCCAGCAGCTTGGCACCAAACCCGACAGGGGGCTCCTACGAGCAGTACTTC
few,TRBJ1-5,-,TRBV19,CASHDSTNQPQHF,TGTGCCAGTCATGACAGTACCAATCAGCCCCAGCATTTT
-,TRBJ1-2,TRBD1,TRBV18,CASSPYRGQSETLSHGYTF,TGTGCCAGCTCACCGTATAGGGGACAGTCGGAAACATTATCTCATGGCTACACCTTC
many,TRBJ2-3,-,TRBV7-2,CASSFTGTDTQYF,TGTGCCAGCAGCTTCACAGGGACCGATACGCAGTATTTT
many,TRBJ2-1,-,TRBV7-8,CASSASGTEQFF,TGTGCCAGCAGCGCGAGCGGTACTGAGCAGTTCTTC
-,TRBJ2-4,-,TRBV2,CASSTDRSLVKNIQYF,TGTGCCAGCAGCACGGACCGCAGTCTAGTCAAAAACATTCAGTACTTC
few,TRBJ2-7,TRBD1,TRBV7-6,CASSWIDRVGHEQYF,TGTGCCAGCAGCTGGATCGACAGGGTAGGCCACGAGCAGTACTTC